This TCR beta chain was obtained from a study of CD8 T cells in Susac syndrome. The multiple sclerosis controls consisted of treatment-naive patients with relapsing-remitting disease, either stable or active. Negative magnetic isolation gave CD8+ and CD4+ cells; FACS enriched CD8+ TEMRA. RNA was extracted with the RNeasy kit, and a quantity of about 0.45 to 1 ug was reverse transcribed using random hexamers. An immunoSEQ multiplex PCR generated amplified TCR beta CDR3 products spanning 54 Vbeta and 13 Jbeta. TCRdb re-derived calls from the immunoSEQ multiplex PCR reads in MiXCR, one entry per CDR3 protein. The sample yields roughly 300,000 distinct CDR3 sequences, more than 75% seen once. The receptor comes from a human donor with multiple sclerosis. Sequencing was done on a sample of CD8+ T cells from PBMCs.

The CDR3 region is CASSWQGPEQYF. CDR3 DNA sequence: TGTGCCAGCAGCTGGCAGGGGCCCGAGCAGTACTTC. The rearrangement joins TRBV7-9 to TRBJ2-7, with a tentative D call TRBD1 (6 bases). The V end lost 4 bases, the J end lost 6 bases, and 10 bases lay between the germline ends. This CDR3 has 12 amino acids. Per germline, CDR1 SEHNR and CDR2 FQNEAQ (reference sequence).